One sample yielded the 11 T cell receptor beta chains listed below, sequenced in a study of cytomegalovirus exposure and HLA in healthy donors (dated by TCRdb to 2016 to 2017). Library generation was performed with the immunoSEQ multiplex PCR assay. The multiplex PCR relied on a mix of 60 forward primers for TCR Vbeta segments and 13 reverse primers for TCR Jbeta segments. TCRdb holds this immuneACCESS table with in-frame rearrangements only. Some clones are missing; in checked studies, unresolved V genes explain under half, and the rest has no known cause. Recorded for this sample are 90,000 to 120,000 clones; just under 75% of them occurred a single time. The ten largest account for 2% to 3% of the sample. Sequenced sample: PBMCs. The receptors come from a man aged 50-60 years in good health and CMV-seropositive.

This clone was detected only a few times. The J gene is TRBJ2-1, the V gene TRBV2; 7 nucleotides align to TRBD2. Germline V gives CDR1 SNHLY, CDR2 FYNNEI. The CDR3 covers 13 residues. V was pared by 6 bases and J by 8 bases, with 7 bases of the junction left unmatched. Here the CDR3 DNA reads TGTGCCAGCAGCCCCGGGACTACGGATGAGCAGTTCTTC. Amino acids: CASSPGTTDEQFF.

The chain has TRBV6-4 and TRBJ2-5; the D gene is possibly TRBD2 (5 bases). The J call may not be correct, given that the DNA end is closer to TRBJ2-7. The CDR3 covers 12 residues. Germline CDR1 is MRHNA and CDR2 is SNTAGT. Here the CDR3 reads CASRLRRYEQYF. The CDR3 coding sequence is TGTGCCAGCAGGCTAAGGAGGTACGAGCAGTACTTC.

This clone appeared a single time. The J gene is TRBJ2-2, the V gene TRBV5-1, with 8 bases matching TRBD1. Germline CDR1 and CDR2: SGHRS and YFSETQ. The CDR3 consists of 15 residues. V was pared by 4 bases and J by 5 bases, with 7 bases of the junction left unmatched. CDR3: CASSGRTGPTGELFF. As DNA, the CDR3 is TGCGCCAGCAGCGGACGGACAGGGCCGACCGGGGAGCTGTTTTTT.

The chain links TRBV15 to TRBJ1-2; 9 positions match TRBD1. With V trimmed by 5 bases and J by 2 bases, 6 bases remained unmatched. The CDR3 has 15 amino acids. Germline assignment: CDR1 LNHNV and CDR2 YYDKDF (reference sequence). CDR3 sequence (DNA): TGTGCCACCAGCTTTAAACAGGGGGCCAACTATGGCTACACCTTC. The encoded protein is CATSFKQGANYGYTF.

This sequence joins TRBV9 and TRBJ2-1; D is possibly TRBD1 (5 bases). The V end lost 6 bases, the J end lost 4 bases, and 17 bases lay between the germline ends. This CDR3 region has 15 residues. CDR1 and CDR2 (germline): SGDLS, YYNGEE. CDR3 region: CASTRTSGAYNEQFF. The CDR3 coding sequence is TGTGCCAGCACCCGTACGAGTGGGGCGTACAATGAGCAGTTCTTC.

The CDR3 DNA sequence: TGTGCCAGCAGTTACCGCGTGGGGAGGAACACTGAAGCTTTCTTT. As protein: CASSYRVGRNTEAFF. The rearrangement uses TRBV6-6 and TRBJ1-1; no definite D call. Germline lookup yields CDR1 MNHNY and CDR2 SVGAGI (reference sequence). V was clipped by 2 bases and J by 1 base, with 11 bases between them. The CDR3 consists of 15 residues.

This sequence joins TRBV25-1 and TRBJ2-7; 15 nucleotides line up with TRBD2. Germline loops: CDR1 MGHDK, CDR2 SYGVNS. The CDR3 consists of 18 residues. The trim removed 2 bases at V and 7 bases at J, leaving 12 bases unmatched. CDR3 bases: TGTGCCAGCAGTGAAATAGGACTAGCGGGAGGGGATGTGGGGGAGCAGTACTTC. Translation: CASSEIGLAGGDVGEQYF.

The chain employs TRBV4-1 and TRBJ2-1, with 7 bases aligning to TRBD2. Trimming took 0 bases from V and 4 from J; bases not matched to a gene: 6. CDR3 size: 16 residues. Per the germline V gene, CDR1 is MGHRA and CDR2 is YSYEKL. DNA for the CDR3: TGCGCCAGCAGCCAAGACCCGGCGGGGGTTTACAATGAGCAGTTCTTC. Encoded protein: CASSQDPAGVYNEQFF.

On this clone itself: One end of the junction fails to match germline, which may point to a read error. The rearrangement uses TRBV2 and TRBJ2-5; perhaps TRBD1 as D (6 bases). The germline V gene encodes CDR1 SNHLY and CDR2 FYNNEI. CDR3 size: 15 residues. The chain's CDR3 is CASSTLQGAGEAQYF. In DNA, the CDR3 is TGTGCCAGCAGTACTCTACAGGGAGCAGGAGAGGCCCAGTACTTC.

The J gene is TRBJ2-7, the V gene TRBV2; D gene unclear. Trimming stripped 4 bases from V and 5 bases from J, with 6 bases between. Germline assignment: CDR1 SNHLY and CDR2 FYNNEI. This CDR3 is built from 11 residues. Here the CDR3 DNA reads TGTGCCAGCAGTGGCTCTAACGAGCAGTACTTC. Protein product: CASSGSNEQYF.

The chain couples TRBV7-8 to TRBJ2-1, with TRBD2 identical over 8 bases. The CDR3 consists of 16 residues. Germline V gives CDR1 SGHVS, CDR2 FQNEAQ. Unmatched junction bases numbered 6, after V lost 1 base and J lost 4 bases. CDR3 protein: CASSLVREVIYNEQFF. CDR3 in DNA: TGTGCCAGCAGCTTAGTGCGGGAGGTCATATACAATGAGCAGTTCTTC.